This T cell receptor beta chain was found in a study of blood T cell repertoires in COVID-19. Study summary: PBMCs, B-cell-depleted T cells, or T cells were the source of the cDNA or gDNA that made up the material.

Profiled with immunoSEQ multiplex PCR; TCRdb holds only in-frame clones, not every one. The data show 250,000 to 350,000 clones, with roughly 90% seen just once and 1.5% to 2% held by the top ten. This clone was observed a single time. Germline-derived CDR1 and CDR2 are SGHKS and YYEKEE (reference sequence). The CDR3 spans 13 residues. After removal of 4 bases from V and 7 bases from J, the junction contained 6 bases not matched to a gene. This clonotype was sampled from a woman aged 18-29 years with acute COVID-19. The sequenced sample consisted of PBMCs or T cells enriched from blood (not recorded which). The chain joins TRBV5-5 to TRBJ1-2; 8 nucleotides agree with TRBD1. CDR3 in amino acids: CASSPWTGTGYTF. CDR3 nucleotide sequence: TGTGCCAGCAGCCCCTGGACAGGGACTGGCTACACCTTC. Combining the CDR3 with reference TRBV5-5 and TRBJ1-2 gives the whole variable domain DAGVTQSPTHLIKTRGQQVTLRCSPISGHKSVSWYQQVLGQGPQFIFQYYEKEERGRGNFPDRFSARQFPNYSSELNVNALLLGDSALYLCASSPWTGTGYTFGSGTRLTVV.